This T cell receptor (beta chain) comes out of a study of vaccination and CD4 T cells after COVID-19. Across the study: Participants were given two doses of BNT162b2 or mRNA-1273 vaccine.

Germline CDR1 DFQATT, CDR2 SNEGSKA (reference sequence). Trimming removed 3 bases from V and 7 bases from J, with 16 bases in between. The CDR3 runs to 15 residues. A word on this clonotype: Its target is unknown.

An Oncomine TCR Beta short-read assay was used to sequence the DNA from cultured CD4+ T cells. DNA came from CD4+ T cells after culture. TCRdb called the PCR reads again in MiXCR, with one record for every CDR3 protein. The table records approximately 14,000 distinct CDR3 sequences, around 80% of them present only once. As to treatment: roughly 11-day PBMC culture with coronavirus spike peptide pools or control peptides (ViraFEST assay). The material sequenced was CD4+ T cells from blood, cultured in vitro. The clonotype was recovered from a human donor who had recovered from COVID-19. This chain connects TRBV20-1 to TRBJ1-6; D is ambiguous. The CDR3 protein is CSARIGVPFNSPLHF. Here the CDR3 DNA reads TGCAGTGCTAGGATCGGGGTTCCTTTCAATTCACCCCTCCACTTT.